The clone carrying this TCR beta chain has a handful of counts. Semi-nested PCR with Nested Universal Primer A followed constant-region reverse priming of full-length variable regions. TCRdb recomputed calls from the 5' RACE reads with MiXCR, one row per CDR3 protein. Of tens of thousands of distinct CDR3 sequences in the sample, about a sixth are singletons; the top ten hold approximately 2.5%. The ends were cut back, 1 base at V and 1 base at J, with 9 bases in the middle. Germline V CDR1 and CDR2: SEHNR, FQNEAQ (reference sequence). This CDR3 is built from 15 residues. CD25-based Treg depletion was applied to purified naive CD4+ T cells.

The sequence was collected from a female donor with breast cancer. What was sequenced was naive CD4+ T cells sorted from blood. As for subset: naive CD4+ T cells, CD4+CD45RA+CD25-. The rearrangement joins TRBV7-9 to TRBJ2-3; D unclear. CDR3 residues: CASSLVSAGTDTQYF. The CDR3 DNA reads as TGTGCCAGCAGCTTAGTGTCCGCGGGCACAGATACGCAGTATTTT.